This TCR beta chain is drawn from a study of blood T cell repertoires in COVID-19. Study summary: Some COVID-19 samples were acute and others convalescent; all came from the United States, Italy and Spain. PBMCs, B-cell-depleted T cells, or T cells were the source of the cDNA or gDNA that made up the material.

There are 16 residues in the CDR3. The ends lost 0 bases at V and 0 bases at J; junction bases unmatched: 2. Germline CDR1 is SGDLS and CDR2 is YYNGEE. Researchers sorted participants into cohorts using their self-reported clinical history. What the recovered Cohort 3 donors had was two negative PCRs, clearance, or symptom resolution. Clones were read by immunoSEQ multiplex PCR, and TCRdb kept only the in-frame ones, dropping some. The repertoire holds a few hundred thousand clones, with 75% to 90% as singletons. The sequence came from a man between 18 and 35 years old who had recovered from COVID-19. The rearrangement uses TRBV9 and TRBJ2-2, with TRBD2 identical over 7 bases. What was sequenced was PBMCs or T cells enriched from blood (not recorded which). The CDR3 protein is CASSVVGTTNTGELFF. The CDR3 DNA sequence: TGTGCCAGCAGCGTAGTTGGGACTACGAACACCGGGGAGCTGTTTTTT.